These 21 T cell receptor beta chains share one sample of origin, sequenced in a study of CD8 T cells in Susac syndrome (dated by TCRdb to between 2018 and 2021). Libraries were made using the immunoSEQ multiplex PCR assay. RNA was extracted with the RNeasy kit and roughly 0.45 to 1 ug was reverse transcribed using random hexamers. TCRdb reworked the public reads: Q25 trimming with fastp, MiXCR clone assembly, productive beta chains retained. Each record represents a unique CDR3 protein, reported with the most common genes and DNA among its rows. In this sample the table shows 150,000 to 200,000 distinct CDR3 sequences, about 94% of which occur a single time. The top ten clonotypes cover 0.075% to 0.1% of the sample. The specimen was CD4+ T cells from PBMCs. These TCRs come from a human donor with Susac syndrome.

The chain links TRBV20-1 to TRBJ2-5, with D hard to call. V was pared by 3 bases and J by 1 base, with 12 bases between. The CDR3 is 14 amino acids. Germline CDR1 is DFQATT and CDR2 is SNEGSKA (reference sequence). The CDR3 coding sequence is TGCAGTGCTAGGTCTTCGATGAGCCAAGAGACCCAGTACTTC. Translated, it gives CSARSSMSQETQYF.

The J gene is TRBJ2-3, the V gene TRBV4-1, with D hard to call. This CDR3 has 14 amino acids. With 4 bases removed from V and 6 bases from J, the gap between germline ends came to 14 bases. Germline values: CDR1 MGHRA, CDR2 YSYEKL. DNA for the CDR3: TGCGCCAGCAGCCGCACCCCATCGTGGGATACGCAGTATTTT. It is translated as CASSRTPSWDTQYF.

The chain combines TRBV4-2 with TRBJ1-6; tentatively, D is TRBD1 (6 bases). The CDR3 contains 15 residues. With 3 bases removed from V and 7 bases from J, the gap between germline ends came to 13 bases. Germline V gene lookup returns CDR1 LGHNA and CDR2 YNFKEQ. The CDR3 DNA sequence: TGTGCCAGCAGCCAGCAGGGGCAGCGGAATTCACCCCTCCACTTT. This gives the protein CASSQQGQRNSPLHF.

The CDR3 region has the DNA TGTGCCAGCAGTTACGGGACTAGCGGGGGAAGGGATACGCAGTATTTT. Its translation is CASSYGTSGGRDTQYF. The chain carries TRBV6-5 and TRBJ2-3; TRBD2 matches at 14 bases. V lost 2 bases, J lost 6 bases, and 4 bases stayed unmatched. The germline V gene encodes CDR1 MNHEY and CDR2 SVGAGI. The CDR3 sequence is 16 residues long.

The chain combines TRBV19 with TRBJ2-3, with D perhaps matching TRBD2 (6 bases). Germline assignment: CDR1 LNHDA and CDR2 SQIVND (reference sequence). V lost 5 bases and J lost 1, with 16 bases in between. CDR3 size: 16 residues. The CDR3 here is CASSVRRGSRTDTQYF. In DNA, the CDR3 is TGTGCCAGTAGTGTGAGACGGGGGAGCCGCACAGATACGCAGTATTTT. The whole variable domain, filled in from reference TRBV19 and TRBJ2-3, reads DGGITQSPKYLFRKEGQNVTLSCEQNLNHDAMYWYRQDPGQGLRLIYYSQIVNDFQKGDIAEGYSVSREKKESFPLTVTSAQKNPTAFYLCASSVRRGSRTDTQYFGPGTRLTVL.

The gene calls are TRBV30 and TRBJ1-2, with D hard to call. Germline-derived CDR1 and CDR2 are GTSNPN and SVGIG (reference sequence). The CDR3 consists of 15 residues. V gave up 0 bases and J gave up 2 bases, with 13 bases separating them. CDR3 nucleotide sequence: TGTGCCTGGAGTGTACTGGTGGTTTCCAACTATGGCTACACCTTC. It is translated as CAWSVLVVSNYGYTF.

V and J are TRBV6-6 and TRBJ2-3, with 7 positions matching TRBD1. The CDR3 length is 15 residues. Germline V CDR1 and CDR2: MNHNY, SVGAGI (reference sequence). V lost 2 bases to trimming and J lost 11 bases; unmatched junction nucleotides: 13. CDR3 region: CASSYNLGQEDKQYF. The CDR3 DNA reads as TGTGCCAGCAGTTACAACCTAGGACAGGAGGACAAGCAGTATTTT.

The chain employs TRBV10-3 and TRBJ2-5; tentatively, D is TRBD2 (6 bases). This CDR3 region has 14 residues. Germline V gene data show CDR1 as ENHRY and CDR2 as SYGVKD. The V end was cut by 10 bases, the J end by 1 base, with 16 bases between. The CDR3: CATWAGPSQETQYF. CDR3 DNA sequence: TGTGCCACCTGGGCGGGACCTAGCCAAGAGACCCAGTACTTC.

The rearrangement links TRBV20-1 to TRBJ1-2; no firm D call. Deletions cut 6 bases from V and 4 bases from J, with 6 bases between. This CDR3 has 10 amino acids. CDR1 is DFQATT and CDR2 is SNEGSKA in the germline V gene (reference sequence). The CDR3 DNA reads as TGCAGTGCGAGGAGCTATGGCTACACCTTC. This translates into CSARSYGYTF.

This chain uses TRBV19 with TRBJ2-5; 11 nucleotides line up with TRBD1. CDR1 is LNHDA and CDR2 is SQIVND in the germline V gene (reference sequence). The V and J ends lost 3 bases and 3 bases, in that order; junction bases with no gene match: 9. The CDR3 is 17 residues long. The CDR3 DNA is TGTGCCAGTAGTATGGGACGGACAGGGGGCTACGAAGAGACCCAGTACTTC. Protein sequence: CASSMGRTGGYEETQYF. The full variable domain, in which reference TRBV19 and TRBJ2-5 provide the parts outside the CDR3, is DGGITQSPKYLFRKEGQNVTLSCEQNLNHDAMYWYRQDPGQGLRLIYYSQIVNDFQKGDIAEGYSVSREKKESFPLTVTSAQKNPTAFYLCASSMGRTGGYEETQYFGPGTRLLVL.

The chain uses TRBV14 and TRBJ2-1; unclear D gene. V lost 3 bases, J lost 9 bases, and 9 bases lay in between. The CDR3 contains 12 residues. The germline V gene has CDR1 SGHDN and CDR2 FVKESK. CDR3 amino acids: CASSHEGIEQFF. The CDR3 DNA reads as TGTGCCAGCAGCCATGAAGGGATTGAGCAGTTCTTC.

The chain is built from TRBV27 and TRBJ1-6, with unresolved D. The CDR3 runs 14 residues. Germline V gene data show CDR1 as MNHEY and CDR2 as SMNVEV (reference sequence). The ends were cut back, 2 bases at V and 14 bases at J, with 16 bases in the middle. The CDR3 loop reads CASSLRTGRDALHF. DNA for the CDR3: TGTGCCAGCAGTTTACGGACGGGCCGTGATGCCCTCCACTTT.

The J gene is TRBJ1-2, the V gene TRBV7-9; tentative D call: TRBD1 (5 bases). Trimming stripped 0 bases from V and 8 bases from J, with 10 bases between. The germline gives CDR1 SEHNR, CDR2 FQNEAQ (reference sequence). This CDR3 spans 13 amino acids. In nucleotides, the CDR3 is TGTGCCAGCAGCTTAGCCCCAGGGAGCGGCTACACCTTC. Its translation: CASSLAPGSGYTF.

The chain combines TRBV30 with TRBJ2-7; either TRBD1 or TRBD2 may fit D (5 bases each). Deletions cut 0 bases from V and 6 bases from J, with 12 bases between. The germline CDR1 and CDR2 sequences are GTSNPN and SVGIG (reference sequence). The CDR3 runs to 13 residues. The CDR3: CAWSVLGAGEQYF. CDR3 coding DNA: TGTGCCTGGAGTGTACTAGGGGCTGGCGAGCAGTACTTC.

A single count supports this clonotype. The genes are TRBV20-1 and TRBJ2-7; 8 nucleotides agree with TRBD1. The J segment lost 4 bases and the V segment lost 3 bases, leaving 5 bases of the junction unmatched. Germline-derived CDR1 and CDR2 are DFQATT and SNEGSKA (reference sequence). The CDR3 totals 13 residues. As DNA, the CDR3 is TGCAGTGCTAGTGCAGGGGGCTTTTACGAGCAGTACTTC. Protein sequence: CSASAGGFYEQYF.

The chain is built from TRBV7-9 and TRBJ2-3, with 8 bases aligning to TRBD2. The CDR3 is 13 residues long. CDR1 SEHNR and CDR2 FQNEAQ come from the germline V gene (reference sequence). The V and J ends lost 8 bases and 10 bases, in that order; junction bases with no gene match: 11. CDR3 protein: CASQGLDSMAQYF. The CDR3 DNA follows: TGTGCCAGCCAGGGACTAGATTCAATGGCGCAGTATTTT.

V gene TRBV29-1 combines with J gene TRBJ2-1, with a weak D call TRBD2 (5 bases). This CDR3 is built from 14 residues. The germline CDR1 and CDR2 sequences are SQVTM and ANQGSEA. Trimming stripped 6 bases from V and 4 bases from J, with 16 bases between. The CDR3 DNA follows: TGCAGCGTGGACCGGGGTCAGGTTTACAATGAGCAGTTCTTC. It codes for CSVDRGQVYNEQFF.

This chain joins TRBV30 and TRBJ2-3; tentative D call: TRBD1 (5 bases). V dropped 0 bases and J dropped 0 bases, with 10 bases sitting between them. Germline CDR1 is GTSNPN and CDR2 is SVGIG (reference sequence). This CDR3 spans 15 amino acids. CDR3 in amino acids: CAWSVQASSTDTQYF. CDR3 bases: TGTGCCTGGAGTGTACAGGCTAGTAGCACAGATACGCAGTATTTT.

To note about this clonotype: At one boundary the junction diverges from the germline segment, which might be a read error. The rearrangement joins TRBV6-1 to TRBJ2-5; 12 nucleotides align to TRBD2. The CDR3 has 13 residues. Germline V gene sequence: CDR1 MNHNS, CDR2 SASEGT. The CDR3 protein is CAGRLAGAETQYF. DNA of the CDR3: TGTGCCGGCAGACTAGCGGGGGCTGAGACCCAGTACTTC.

The chain's CDR3 is CASSVRGQQGAKNEQFF. The CDR3 region has the DNA TGTGCCAGCAGCGTAAGAGGACAACAGGGGGCGAAGAATGAGCAGTTCTTC. This sequence joins TRBV9 and TRBJ2-1; 9 nucleotides align to TRBD1. In germline, CDR1 is SGDLS, CDR2 YYNGEE. This CDR3 has 17 residues. The V gene end was trimmed by 1 base and the J gene end by 7 bases; junction bases not matched to a gene: 12.

This clonotype was picked up one time. V and J are TRBV3-1 and TRBJ1-1, with D perhaps TRBD1 (6 bases). This CDR3 comprises 11 residues. The V end was cut by 10 bases, the J end by 4 bases, with 10 bases between. Germline V gene data show CDR1 as LGHDT and CDR2 as YNNKEL (reference sequence). The CDR3 DNA sequence: TGTGCCATTGGGGGCCCCACTGAAGCTTTCTTT. Translating it yields CAIGGPTEAFF. The entire variable domain, with the rest obtained from reference TRBV3-1 and TRBJ1-1, is as follows: DTAVSQTPKYLVTQMGNDKSIKCEQNLGHDTMYWYKQDSKKFLKIMFSYNNKELIINETVPNRFSPKSPDKAHLNLHINSLELGDSAVYFCAIGGPTEAFFGQGTRLTVV.